Each of the 16 T cell receptor beta chains below was sequenced from the same sample in a study of blood T cell repertoires in COVID-19 (dated by TCRdb to 2020 to 2021). The library came from the immunoSEQ multiplex PCR assay. TCRdb's version of the immuneACCESS table is confined to in-frame rearrangements and falls short of the full clone set. An unresolved V gene accounts for under half of the shortfall where checked; the remainder is of unknown origin. A total of 200,000 to 300,000 clones appear in this sample, around 88% of them only once. The top ten clones comprise roughly 6.8% of the sample. The sample comprised peripheral blood. The receptors originated from a woman between 25 and 40 years old with COVID-19, enrolled during active disease.

In this sample, this clone turned up many times. The CDR3 bases are TGTGCCAGCAGCTTAGCGAGGCGGGTAAAGGACACTGAAGCTTTCTTT. The encoded protein is CASSLARRVKDTEAFF. V is TRBV7-9 and J is TRBJ1-1; D remains unclear. The CDR3 has 16 residues. Germline V gene sequence: CDR1 SEHNR, CDR2 FQNEAQ (reference sequence). V shed 0 bases and J shed 3 bases, with 14 bases lying between them.

This clone has a count of ten or more. In DNA form, the CDR3 reads TGTGCCAGCAGCAGACTAGCGGGGATGGAGACCCAGTACTTC. Its translation is CASSRLAGMETQYF. V is TRBV14 and J is TRBJ2-5; TRBD2 matches 11 bases. The CDR3 extends over 14 amino acids. Trimming removed 5 bases from V and 5 bases from J; junction bases left unmatched: 4. The germline V gene has CDR1 SGHDN and CDR2 FVKESK.

The chain has TRBV18 and TRBJ2-7, with 8 positions matching TRBD2. This CDR3 has 15 residues. With V trimmed by 3 bases and J by 2 bases, 6 bases remained unmatched. CDR1 is KGHSH, CDR2 LQKENI, per germline. CDR3 in amino acids: CASSPASGGTYEQYV. The CDR3, as DNA: TGTGCCAGCTCACCCGCCTCGGGAGGGACCTACGAGCAGTACGTC.

The chain carries TRBV5-1 and TRBJ1-2; 12 nucleotides line up with TRBD1. The junction had 3 bases not matched to a gene; V was cut back by 5 bases and J by 4 bases. Germline-derived CDR1 and CDR2 are SGHRS and YFSETQ. The CDR3 spans 14 residues. The CDR3 loop is CASRAGQGAYGYTF. CDR3 in DNA: TGCGCCAGCAGAGCGGGACAGGGGGCCTATGGCTACACCTTC.

The count of this clone is one. The genes are TRBV28 and TRBJ1-1, with 8 positions matching TRBD1. This CDR3 has 15 residues. Trimming removed 6 bases from V and 7 bases from J; junction bases left unmatched: 13. Germline CDR1 MDHEN, CDR2 SYDVKM. CDR3 region: CASSTGQGGGFEAFF. For the CDR3, the DNA is TGTGCCAGCAGCACCGGACAGGGTGGGGGTTTTGAAGCTTTCTTT.

The chain is built from TRBV9 and TRBJ2-2; 12 nucleotides agree with TRBD2. J lost 3 bases, V lost 6 bases, and 3 bases had no gene match. The CDR3 spans 15 residues. CDR1 is SGDLS, CDR2 YYNGEE, per germline. The CDR3 DNA reads TGTGCCAGCAAACGACTAGCGGGGGACACCGGGGAGCTGTTTTTT. It codes for CASKRLAGDTGELFF.

The rearrangement links TRBV6-6 to TRBJ2-2; a weak D match, TRBD1 (7 bases). The CDR3 totals 13 residues. Germline V gene sequence: CDR1 MNHNY, CDR2 SVGAGI (reference sequence). Trimming removed 7 bases from V and 6 bases from J, with 12 bases in between. CDR3 DNA sequence: TGTGCCAGCACGCAGGGGGGCTCCGGGGAGCTGTTTTTT. It codes for CASTQGGSGELFF.

The chain combines TRBV29-1 with TRBJ2-1; D call uncertain. Trimming took 8 bases from V and 1 from J, leaving 15 bases between them. CDR1 SQVTM and CDR2 ANQGSEA come from the germline V gene. The CDR3 contains 14 residues. CDR3 sequence: CSSRHSISYNEQFF. DNA for the CDR3: TGCAGCTCCCGGCACAGCATTTCCTACAATGAGCAGTTCTTC.

The rearrangement links TRBV2 to TRBJ2-3; perhaps TRBD2 as D (5 bases). Trimming took off 6 bases at V and 2 bases at J, with 15 bases between the two ends. The CDR3 runs to 15 residues. Per germline, CDR1 SNHLY and CDR2 FYNNEI. The CDR3 sequence: CASRVGVRVTDTQYF. The CDR3 DNA is TGTGCCAGCAGGGTCGGAGTGAGGGTCACAGATACGCAGTATTTT.

This clone occurred once. The rearrangement links TRBV10-3 to TRBJ1-6; D not certain. Looked up from germline, CDR1 is ENHRY and CDR2 is SYGVKD. The CDR3 has 14 amino acids. V lost 8 bases and J lost 0, with 8 bases in between. The chain's CDR3 is CAISSSSYNSPLHF. The CDR3 DNA follows: TGTGCCATCTCCTCGAGCTCCTATAATTCACCCCTCCACTTT.

The chain couples TRBV7-9 to TRBJ1-1, with a possible D match to TRBD1 (5 bases). Germline lookup yields CDR1 SEHNR and CDR2 FQNEAQ (reference sequence). Trimming removed 1 base from V and 4 bases from J, with 16 bases in between. This CDR3 contains 16 residues. The CDR3 bases are TGTGCCAGCAGCTTAGGAATTCGGGGGTCGGCCACTGAAGCTTTCTTT. Amino acid sequence: CASSLGIRGSATEAFF.

This clone was seen a single time. The chain recombines TRBV24-1 with TRBJ2-1, with D possibly TRBD1 on 5 matching bases. The CDR3 length is 15 residues. CDR1 is KGHDR and CDR2 is SFDVKD in the germline V gene. The V end was cut by 1 base, the J end by 6 bases, with 12 bases between. CDR3 sequence: CATSDFGALGNEQFF. CDR3 nucleotides: TGTGCCACCAGTGATTTTGGGGCTCTTGGCAATGAGCAGTTCTTC.

The chain joins TRBV5-5 to TRBJ1-2; TRBD1 agrees at 7 bases. The germline gives CDR1 SGHKS, CDR2 YYEKEE (reference sequence). V was clipped by 4 bases and J by 7 bases; unmatched bases: 10. CDR3 size: 14 residues. The CDR3 sequence is CASSRGTELSGYTF. CDR3 nucleotide sequence: TGTGCCAGCAGCCGAGGGACAGAACTATCTGGCTACACCTTC.

The chain uses TRBV11-2 and TRBJ2-1, with D perhaps TRBD1 (6 bases). In germline, CDR1 is SGHAT, CDR2 FQNNGV. V was shortened by 1 base and J by 2 bases, with 9 bases between the two germline ends. There are 15 residues in the CDR3. CDR3: CASSLGQGTYNEQFF. Written as DNA, the CDR3 is TGTGCCAGCAGCTTAGGCCAGGGGACCTACAATGAGCAGTTCTTC.

The chain combines TRBV19 with TRBJ2-1, with D possibly matching TRBD1 (5 bases). CDR1 LNHDA and CDR2 SQIVND come from the germline V gene (reference sequence). V lost 7 bases, J lost 3 bases, and 16 bases lay in between. The CDR3 is made up of 15 amino acids. CDR3 sequence: CASIRGRGDYNEQFF. Here the CDR3 DNA reads TGTGCCAGTATTAGGGGAAGGGGTGACTACAATGAGCAGTTCTTC.

The chain combines TRBV5-1 with TRBJ2-2; 13 bases align to TRBD2. This CDR3 is built from 18 residues. The germline V gene has CDR1 SGHRS and CDR2 YFSETQ. Trimming took 1 base from V and 4 from J; bases not matched to a gene: 7. CDR3 bases: TGCGCCAGCAGCTTGTGGACTAGCGGGAGTGATAGCACCGGGGAGCTGTTTTTT. This sequence encodes CASSLWTSGSDSTGELFF.